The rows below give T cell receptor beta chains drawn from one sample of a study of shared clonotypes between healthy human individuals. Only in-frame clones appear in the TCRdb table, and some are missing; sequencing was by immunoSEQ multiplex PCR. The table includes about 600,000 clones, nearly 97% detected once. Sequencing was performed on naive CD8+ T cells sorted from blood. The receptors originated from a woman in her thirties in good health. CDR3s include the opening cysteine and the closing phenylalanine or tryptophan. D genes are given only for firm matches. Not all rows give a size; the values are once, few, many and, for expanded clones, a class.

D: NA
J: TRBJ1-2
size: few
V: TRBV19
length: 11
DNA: TGTGCCAGTTTCGGCGGGTATGGCTACACCTTC
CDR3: CASFGGYGYTF

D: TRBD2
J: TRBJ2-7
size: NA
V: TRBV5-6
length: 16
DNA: TGTGCCAGCAGCCCGGCCTGGGGAGCGGGAGAATACGAGCAGTACTTC
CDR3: CASSPAWGAGEYEQYF

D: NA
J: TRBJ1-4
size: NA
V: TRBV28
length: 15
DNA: TGTGCCAGCAGTTTCCTGACCGCGGGAAGTGAAAAACTGTTTTTT
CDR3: CASSFLTAGSEKLFF

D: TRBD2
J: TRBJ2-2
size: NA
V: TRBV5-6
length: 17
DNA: TGTGCCAGCAGCGCGGAACTAGCGGGAGTGGACACCGGGGAGCTGTTTTTT
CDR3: CASSAELAGVDTGELFF

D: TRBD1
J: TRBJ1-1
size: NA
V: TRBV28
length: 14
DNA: TGTGCCAGCAGCTGGACAGGGAGGAACACTGAAGCTTTCTTT
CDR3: CASSWTGRNTEAFF

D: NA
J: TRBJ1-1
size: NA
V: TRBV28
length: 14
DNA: TGTGCCAGCAGTTTAGGACAGAGTAACACTGAAGCTTTCTTT
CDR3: CASSLGQSNTEAFF

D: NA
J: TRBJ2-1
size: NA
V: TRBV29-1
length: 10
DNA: TGCAGCGTTGTGCGGAGGGATCAGTTCTTC
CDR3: CSVVRRDQFF

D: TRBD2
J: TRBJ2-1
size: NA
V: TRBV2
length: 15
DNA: TGTGCCAGCAGACCTAGCGGGAATTTGTACAATGAGCAGTTCTTC
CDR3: CASRPSGNLYNEQFF

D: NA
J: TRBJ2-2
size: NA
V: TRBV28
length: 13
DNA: TGTGCCAGCAGTTTCAGAGTAACCGGGGAGCTGTTTTTT
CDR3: CASSFRVTGELFF

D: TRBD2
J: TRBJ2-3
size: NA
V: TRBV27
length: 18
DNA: TGTGCCAGCAGTCCCATGGGACTAGCGGGACCGAGCACAGATACGCAGTATTTT
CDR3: CASSPMGLAGPSTDTQYF

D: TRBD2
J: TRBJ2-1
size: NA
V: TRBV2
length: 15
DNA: TGTGCCAGTTCGACTAGCGGGTCCGGATACAATGAGCAGTTCTTC
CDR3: CASSTSGSGYNEQFF

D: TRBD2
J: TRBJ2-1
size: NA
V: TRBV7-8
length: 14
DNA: TGTGCCAGCAGCTTAGAACTAGCGGGAGCCGAGCAGTTCTTC
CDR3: CASSLELAGAEQFF

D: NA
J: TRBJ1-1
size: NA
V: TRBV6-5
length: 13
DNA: TGTGCCAGCAGTTGGCAGGGGAACACTGAAGCTTTCTTT
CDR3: CASSWQGNTEAFF

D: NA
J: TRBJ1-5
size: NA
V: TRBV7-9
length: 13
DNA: TGTGCCAGCAGCTTGGGGGGTGGCCAGCCCCAGCATTTT
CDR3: CASSLGGGQPQHF

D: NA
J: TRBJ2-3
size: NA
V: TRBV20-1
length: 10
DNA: TGCAGTGCTCTAGTTGATACGCAGTATTTT
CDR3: CSALVDTQYF